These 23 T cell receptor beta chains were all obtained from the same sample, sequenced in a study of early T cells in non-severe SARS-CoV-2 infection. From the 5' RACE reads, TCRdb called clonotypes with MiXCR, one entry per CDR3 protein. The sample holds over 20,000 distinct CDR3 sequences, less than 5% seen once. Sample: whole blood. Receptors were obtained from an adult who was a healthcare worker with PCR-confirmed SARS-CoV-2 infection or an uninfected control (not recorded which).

The CDR3 reads CASSRPEIGELFF. DNA for the CDR3: TGTGCCAGCAGCCGACCGGAGATCGGGGAGCTGTTTTTT. V is TRBV7-9 and J is TRBJ2-2; D is unresolved. The ends were cut back, 5 bases at V and 7 bases at J, with 11 bases in the middle. The germline V gene encodes CDR1 SEHNR and CDR2 FQNEAQ (reference sequence). This CDR3 spans 13 amino acids. The variable domain in full, completed from reference TRBV7-9 and TRBJ2-2, reads DTGVSQNPRHKITKRGQNVTFRCDPISEHNRLYWYRQTLGQGPEFLTYFQNEAQLEKSRLLSDRFSAERPKGSFSTLEIQRTEQGDSAMYLCASSRPEIGELFFGEGSRLTVL.

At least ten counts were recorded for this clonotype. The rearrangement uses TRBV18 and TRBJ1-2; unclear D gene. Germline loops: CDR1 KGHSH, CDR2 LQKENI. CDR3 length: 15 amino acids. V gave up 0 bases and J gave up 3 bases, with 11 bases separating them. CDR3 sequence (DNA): TGTGCCAGCTCACCACCGGTACAGAATGACTATGGCTACACCTTC. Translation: CASSPPVQNDYGYTF.

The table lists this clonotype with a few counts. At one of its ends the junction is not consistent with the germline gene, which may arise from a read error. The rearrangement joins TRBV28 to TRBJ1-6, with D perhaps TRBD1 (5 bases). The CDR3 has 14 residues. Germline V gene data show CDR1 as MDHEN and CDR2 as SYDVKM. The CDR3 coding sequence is TGTGCCAGCAGGGGAGGTGGGGGATATTCGCCCCTCCACTTT. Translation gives CASRGGGGYSPLHF.

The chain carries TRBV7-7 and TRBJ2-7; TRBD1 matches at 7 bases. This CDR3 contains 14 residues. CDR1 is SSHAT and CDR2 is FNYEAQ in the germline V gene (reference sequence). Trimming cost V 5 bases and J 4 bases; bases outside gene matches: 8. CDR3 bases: TGTGCCAGCAGCCCGAGACAGGGCGTTTACGAGCAGTACTTC. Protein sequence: CASSPRQGVYEQYF.

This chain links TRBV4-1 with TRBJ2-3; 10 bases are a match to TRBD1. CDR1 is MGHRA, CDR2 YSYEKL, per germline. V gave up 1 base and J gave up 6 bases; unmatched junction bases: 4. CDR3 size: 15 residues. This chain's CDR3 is CASSQGDRGWDTQYF. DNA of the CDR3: TGCGCCAGCAGCCAAGGGGACAGGGGTTGGGATACGCAGTATTTT.

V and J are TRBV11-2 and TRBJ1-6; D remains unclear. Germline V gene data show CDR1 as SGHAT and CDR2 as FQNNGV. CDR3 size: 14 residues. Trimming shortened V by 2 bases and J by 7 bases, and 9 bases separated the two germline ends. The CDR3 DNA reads TGTGCCAGCAGCTTAACTCTTACCAATTCACCCCTCCACTTT. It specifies CASSLTLTNSPLHF. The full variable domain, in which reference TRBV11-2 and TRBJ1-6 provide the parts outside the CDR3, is EAGVAQSPRYKIIEKRQSVAFWCNPISGHATLYWYQQILGQGPKLLIQFQNNGVVDDSQLPKDRFSAERLKGVDSTLKIQPAKLEDSAVYLCASSLTLTNSPLHFGNGTRLTVT.

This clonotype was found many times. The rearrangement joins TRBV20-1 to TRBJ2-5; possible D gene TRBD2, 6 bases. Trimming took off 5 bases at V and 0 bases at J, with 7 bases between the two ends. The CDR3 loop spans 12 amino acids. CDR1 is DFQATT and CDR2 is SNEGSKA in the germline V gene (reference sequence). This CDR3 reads CSAGGYQETQYF. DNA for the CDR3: TGCAGTGCTGGGGGGTACCAAGAGACCCAGTACTTC.

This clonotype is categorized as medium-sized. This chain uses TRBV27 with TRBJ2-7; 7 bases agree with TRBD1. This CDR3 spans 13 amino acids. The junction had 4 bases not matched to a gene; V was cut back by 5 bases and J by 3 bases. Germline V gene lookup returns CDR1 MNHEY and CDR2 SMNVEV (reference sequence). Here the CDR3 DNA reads TGTGCCAGCAGTACGGGACAGTTCTACGAGCAGTACTTC. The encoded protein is CASSTGQFYEQYF.

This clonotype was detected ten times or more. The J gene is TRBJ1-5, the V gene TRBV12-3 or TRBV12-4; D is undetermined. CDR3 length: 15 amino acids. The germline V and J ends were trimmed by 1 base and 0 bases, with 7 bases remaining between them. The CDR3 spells CASSLGPYSNQPQHF. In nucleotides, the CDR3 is TGTGCCAGCAGTTTAGGCCCTTATAGCAATCAGCCCCAGCATTTT.

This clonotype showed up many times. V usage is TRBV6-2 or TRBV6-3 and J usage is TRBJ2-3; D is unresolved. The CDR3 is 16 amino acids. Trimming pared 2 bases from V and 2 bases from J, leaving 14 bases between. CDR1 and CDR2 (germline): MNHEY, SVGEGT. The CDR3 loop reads CASSYLSRAPTDTQYF. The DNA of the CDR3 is TGTGCCAGCAGTTACCTCTCGCGAGCTCCCACAGATACGCAGTATTTT.

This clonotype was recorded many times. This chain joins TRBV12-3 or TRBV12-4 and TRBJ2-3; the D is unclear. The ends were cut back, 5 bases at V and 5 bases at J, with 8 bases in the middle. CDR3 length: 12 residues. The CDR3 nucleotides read TGTGCCAGCAGTCCACAGCTAGATACGCAGTATTTT. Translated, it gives CASSPQLDTQYF.

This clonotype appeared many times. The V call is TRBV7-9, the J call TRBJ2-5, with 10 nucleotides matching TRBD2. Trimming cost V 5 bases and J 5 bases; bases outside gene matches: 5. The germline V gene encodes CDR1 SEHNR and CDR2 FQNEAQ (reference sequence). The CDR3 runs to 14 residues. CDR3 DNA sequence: TGTGCCAGCAGCCACTCGACTAGCGGGGAGACCCAGTACTTC. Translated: CASSHSTSGETQYF.

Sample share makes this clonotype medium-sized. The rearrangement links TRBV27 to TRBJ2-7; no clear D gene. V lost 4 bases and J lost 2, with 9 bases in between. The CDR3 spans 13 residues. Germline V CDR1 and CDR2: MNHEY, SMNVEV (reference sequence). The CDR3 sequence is CASSSPPTYEQYF. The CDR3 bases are TGTGCCAGCAGTTCACCCCCTACCTACGAGCAGTACTTC.

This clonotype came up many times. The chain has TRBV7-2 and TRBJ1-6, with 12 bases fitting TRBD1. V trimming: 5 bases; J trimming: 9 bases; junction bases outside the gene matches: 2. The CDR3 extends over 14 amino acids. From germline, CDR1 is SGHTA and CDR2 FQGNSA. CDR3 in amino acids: CASSRDRGLSPLHF. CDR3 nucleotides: TGTGCCAGCAGCCGGGACAGGGGGCTTTCACCCCTCCACTTT.

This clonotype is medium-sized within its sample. CDR3: CASSLAGFTDTQYF. The CDR3 bases are TGTGCCAGTTCACTAGCGGGATTCACAGATACGCAGTATTTT. J is TRBJ2-3 and V is TRBV19; 10 positions agree with TRBD2. J was trimmed by 2 bases and V by 8 bases; bases with no gene match: 4. This CDR3 spans 14 amino acids. Germline CDR1 and CDR2: LNHDA and SQIVND (reference sequence).

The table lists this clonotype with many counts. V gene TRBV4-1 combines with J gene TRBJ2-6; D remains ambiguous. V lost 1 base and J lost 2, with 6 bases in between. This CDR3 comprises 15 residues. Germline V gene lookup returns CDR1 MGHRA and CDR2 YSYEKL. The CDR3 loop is CASSQGQAGANVLTF. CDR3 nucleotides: TGCGCCAGCAGCCAAGGCCAGGCTGGGGCCAACGTCCTGACTTTC.

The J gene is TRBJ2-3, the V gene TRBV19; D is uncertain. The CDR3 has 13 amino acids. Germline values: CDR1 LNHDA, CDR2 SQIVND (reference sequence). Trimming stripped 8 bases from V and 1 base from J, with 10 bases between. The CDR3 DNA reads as TGTGCCAGTTCGGACGGTCGCACAGATACGCAGTATTTT. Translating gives CASSDGRTDTQYF.

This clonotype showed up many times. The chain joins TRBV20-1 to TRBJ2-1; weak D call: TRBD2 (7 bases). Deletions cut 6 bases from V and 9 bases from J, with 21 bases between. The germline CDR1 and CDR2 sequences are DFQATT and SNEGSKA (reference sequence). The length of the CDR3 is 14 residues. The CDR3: CSAPTGGGVTEQFF. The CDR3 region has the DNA TGCAGTGCCCCCACCGGAGGGGGGGTCACTGAGCAGTTCTTC.

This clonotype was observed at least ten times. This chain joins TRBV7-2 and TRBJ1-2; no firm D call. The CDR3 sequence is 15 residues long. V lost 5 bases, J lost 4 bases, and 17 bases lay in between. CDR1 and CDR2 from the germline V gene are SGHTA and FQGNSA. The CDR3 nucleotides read TGTGCCAGCAGCCAGACTTGGGCAGCCCCCTATGGCTACACCTTC. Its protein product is CASSQTWAAPYGYTF.

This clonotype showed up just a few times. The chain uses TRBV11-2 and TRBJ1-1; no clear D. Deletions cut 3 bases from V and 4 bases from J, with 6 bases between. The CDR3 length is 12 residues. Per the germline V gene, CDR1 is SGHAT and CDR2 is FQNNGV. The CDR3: CASSFGLTEAFF. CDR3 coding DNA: TGTGCCAGCAGCTTTGGGCTCACTGAAGCTTTCTTT.

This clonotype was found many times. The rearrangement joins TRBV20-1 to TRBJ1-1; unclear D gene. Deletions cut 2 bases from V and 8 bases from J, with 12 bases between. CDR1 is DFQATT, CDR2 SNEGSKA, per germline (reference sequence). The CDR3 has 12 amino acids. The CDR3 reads CSARRTDTEAFF. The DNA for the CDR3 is TGCAGTGCTAGACGGACGGATACAGAAGCTTTCTTT.

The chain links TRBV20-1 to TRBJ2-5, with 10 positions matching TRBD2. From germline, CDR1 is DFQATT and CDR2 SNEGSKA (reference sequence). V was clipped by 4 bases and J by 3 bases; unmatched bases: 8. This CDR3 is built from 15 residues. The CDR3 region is CSATPGTSDKETQYF. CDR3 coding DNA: TGCAGTGCTACCCCCGGGACTAGCGATAAAGAGACCCAGTACTTC.

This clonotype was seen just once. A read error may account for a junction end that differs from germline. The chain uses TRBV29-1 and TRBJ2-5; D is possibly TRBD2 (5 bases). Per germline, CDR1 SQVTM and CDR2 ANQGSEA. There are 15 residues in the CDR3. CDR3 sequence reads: CSATPGFPYQGTQYF. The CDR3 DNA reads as TGCAGCGCCACCCCGGGATTCCCGTACCAAGGGACCCAGTACTTC.